Following are 21 T cell receptor beta chains from one sample sequenced in a study of human T cells and chemical hapten exposure. Time point meaning: patch test 3, about 24 weeks after DPC sensitization. Regarding treatment: therapeutic diphenylcyclopropenone sensitization with weekly scalp DPC. Each CDR3 protein is one row after TCRdb ran MiXCR on the RACE reads. The sample yields tens of thousands of distinct CDR3 sequences, roughly a tenth seen once. The sample consisted of whole blood, taken in connection with sensitization to the hapten diphenylcyclopropenone (DPC). All receptors derive from a woman aged 25 to 45 with alopecia areata. Some clones in this sample may be carry-over from other donors' samples.

This clonotype turned up a few times. This chain uses TRBV6-2 or TRBV6-3 with TRBJ1-6, with 7 bases that match TRBD1. The CDR3 loop spans 17 amino acids. V trimming: 3 bases; J trimming: 7 bases; junction bases outside the gene matches: 12. Germline CDR1 and CDR2: MNHEY and SVGEGT. In nucleotides, the CDR3 is TGTGCCAGCAGTTATAATGAAGAGGACAGGTCCAATTCACCCCTCCACTTT. This encodes CASSYNEEDRSNSPLHF.

In the case of this clonotype: A read error is possible here, since a much larger clone lies one base away. This chain links TRBV28 with TRBJ1-5; D might be TRBD1 (6 bases). This CDR3 spans 16 amino acids. With 7 bases removed from V and 1 base from J, the gap between germline ends came to 17 bases. Germline-derived CDR1 and CDR2 are MDHEN and SYDVKM. CDR3 region: CASKPATRGSNQPQHF. CDR3 DNA sequence: TGTGCCAGCAAACCCGCAACCAGGGGCAGCAATCAGCCCCAGCATTTT.

This chain joins TRBV2 and TRBJ2-5; 7 bases line up with TRBD2. Germline trimming cut 3 bases from V and 8 bases from J; bases unmatched to any gene: 9. CDR3 size: 14 residues. The germline gives CDR1 SNHLY, CDR2 FYNNEI. Here the CDR3 reads CASSETSTHATQYF. CDR3 sequence (DNA): TGTGCCAGCAGTGAGACTAGCACACATGCTACCCAGTACTTC.

This clonotype was observed a handful of times. The chain joins TRBV2 to TRBJ1-2, with D uncertain. V lost 6 bases to trimming and J lost 5 bases, with 22 bases between them. CDR1 is SNHLY and CDR2 is FYNNEI in the germline V gene. This CDR3 has 16 residues. The CDR3 region is CASRTRPGSLLYGYTF. For the CDR3, the DNA is TGTGCCAGCAGGACCAGGCCGGGCAGCTTATTATATGGCTACACCTTC.

The V and J genes are TRBV2 and TRBJ2-3, with a possible D match to TRBD2 (6 bases). The CDR3 runs 12 residues. Looked up from germline, CDR1 is SNHLY and CDR2 is FYNNEI. The V gene lost 6 bases and the J gene lost 5 bases, with 9 bases spanning the gap. The CDR3 region is CASRPEGDTQYF. The CDR3 DNA reads as TGTGCCAGCAGGCCGGAGGGAGATACGCAGTATTTT.

This clonotype was seen at least ten times. The chain couples TRBV3-1 to TRBJ2-7; D call uncertain. The V and J ends lost 10 bases and 7 bases respectively, with 5 bases between them. The CDR3 is 8 residues long. Germline assignment: CDR1 LGHDT and CDR2 YNNKEL (reference sequence). CDR3 in amino acids: CATKEQYV. The CDR3, as DNA: TGTGCCACCAAGGAGCAGTACGTC.

This clonotype appeared a few times. V and J are TRBV7-6 and TRBJ2-5, with D perhaps given as TRBD1 or TRBD2 (5 bases each). The CDR3 contains 14 residues. The germline V and J ends were trimmed by 1 base and 5 bases, with 11 bases remaining between them. The germline V gene encodes CDR1 SGHVS and CDR2 FNYEAQ. DNA of the CDR3: TGTGCCAGCAGCTTAGAGCCGGGGACGGAGACCCAGTACTTC. It specifies CASSLEPGTETQYF.

The table lists this clonotype with a few counts. The V and J genes are TRBV20-1 and TRBJ2-3; TRBD2 agrees at 8 bases. The length of the CDR3 is 15 residues. Germline loops: CDR1 DFQATT, CDR2 SNEGSKA (reference sequence). V lost 3 bases and J lost 0; bases outside the gene matches: 5. The CDR3 DNA sequence: TGCAGTGCTAGTCGGCTAGCGGGCAGCACAGATACGCAGTATTTT. Encoded protein: CSASRLAGSTDTQYF.

The table lists this clonotype with a few counts. V and J are TRBV18 and TRBJ2-3; D is undetermined. Trimming shortened V by 6 bases and J by 6 bases, and 13 bases separated the two germline ends. The CDR3 runs to 13 residues. The germline V gene has CDR1 KGHSH and CDR2 LQKENI. The CDR3: CASSPYTADTQYF. DNA of the CDR3: TGTGCCAGCTCGCCATACACGGCCGATACGCAGTATTTT.

Many counts were recorded for this clonotype. The genes are TRBV2 and TRBJ2-2; D is perhaps TRBD2 (5 bases). The CDR3 length is 15 residues. Germline V gives CDR1 SNHLY, CDR2 FYNNEI. V was pared by 3 bases and J by 0 bases, with 8 bases between. CDR3 coding DNA: TGTGCCAGCAGTGATGAGGGCTCGAACACCGGGGAGCTGTTTTTT. Encoded protein: CASSDEGSNTGELFF.

This chain uses TRBV18 with TRBJ2-1; D not certain. The CDR3 is 14 amino acids. The ends were cut back, 6 bases at V and 4 bases at J, with 13 bases in the middle. Looked up from germline, CDR1 is KGHSH and CDR2 is LQKENI. The CDR3 sequence: CASSQDRTYNEQFF. The CDR3 DNA follows: TGTGCCAGCTCCCAAGACCGAACATACAATGAGCAGTTCTTC. Full variable domain (missing parts from reference TRBV18 and TRBJ2-1): NAGVMQNPRHLVRRRGQEARLRCSPMKGHSHVYWYRQLPEEGLKFMVYLQKENIIDESGMPKERFSAEFPKEGPSILRIQQVVRGDSAAYFCASSQDRTYNEQFFGPGTRLTVL.

The chain has TRBV28 and TRBJ2-7, with D maybe TRBD1 (6 bases). The CDR3 has 12 amino acids. Germline assignment: CDR1 MDHEN and CDR2 SYDVKM. V lost 6 bases to trimming and J lost 0 bases, with 6 bases between them. The CDR3 spells CASRTGSYEQYF. CDR3 DNA: TGTGCCAGCAGGACAGGCTCCTACGAGCAGTACTTC.

The genes are TRBV28 and TRBJ1-5, with no clear D. V lost 5 bases, J lost 3 bases, and 14 bases lay in between. The CDR3 has 15 amino acids. Germline-derived CDR1 and CDR2 are MDHEN and SYDVKM. In DNA, the CDR3 is TGTGCCAGCAGTACCCCCTCAATTGACAATCAGCCCCAGCATTTT. It specifies CASSTPSIDNQPQHF.

This clonotype was seen a handful of times. V is TRBV24-1 and J is TRBJ2-1, with 8 bases matching TRBD1. CDR1 KGHDR and CDR2 SFDVKD come from the germline V gene. J gave up 4 bases and V 1 base, and 2 bases lay outside the gene matches. This CDR3 has 15 residues. This CDR3 reads CATSDFRTGYNEQFF. DNA for the CDR3: TGTGCCACCAGTGATTTTCGGACAGGGTACAATGAGCAGTTCTTC.

This clonotype has only a few counts. The chain has TRBV28 and TRBJ1-2; TRBD1 might be the D (5 bases). Trimming removed 7 bases at V and 9 bases at J, with 12 bases between. CDR1 is MDHEN, CDR2 SYDVKM, per germline. The CDR3 covers 11 residues. The CDR3 DNA reads TGTGCCAGCAACGAAGCGGGGCGCTACACCTTC. Its protein product is CASNEAGRYTF.

This clonotype showed up many times. V gene TRBV28 combines with J gene TRBJ2-7, with D perhaps TRBD1 (6 bases). Trimming removed 5 bases from V and 2 bases from J, with 16 bases in between. Germline assignment: CDR1 MDHEN and CDR2 SYDVKM. The length of the CDR3 is 15 residues. In DNA, the CDR3 is TGTGCCAGCAGTCCTCCGAAAACAGGGACCTACGAGCAGTACTTC. This gives the protein CASSPPKTGTYEQYF. Full variable domain (missing parts from reference TRBV28 and TRBJ2-7): DVKVTQSSRYLVKRTGEKVFLECVQDMDHENMFWYRQDPGLGLRLIYFSYDVKMKEKGDIPEGYSVSREKKERFSLILESASTNQTSMYLCASSPPKTGTYEQYFGPGTRLTVT.

This clonotype was found a few times. The V and J genes are TRBV5-5 and TRBJ2-7; D call uncertain. This CDR3 is built from 15 residues. Germline V gene data show CDR1 as SGHKS and CDR2 as YYEKEE (reference sequence). Deletions cut 4 bases from V and 9 bases from J, with 23 bases between. CDR3 region: CASSPSGSSVFWQYV. The DNA for the CDR3 is TGTGCCAGCAGCCCGAGTGGTTCTTCAGTCTTCTGGCAGTACGTC.

This clonotype was recorded at least ten times. This chain uses TRBV18 with TRBJ2-3, with D possibly matching TRBD1 (5 bases). Looked up from germline, CDR1 is KGHSH and CDR2 is LQKENI. V shed 1 base and J shed 0 bases, with 11 bases lying between them. This CDR3 spans 16 amino acids. CDR3 amino acids: CASSPQGMLSTDTQYF. Written as DNA, the CDR3 is TGTGCCAGCTCACCACAGGGGATGCTAAGCACAGATACGCAGTATTTT.

The sample holds a few counts of this clonotype. The chain carries TRBV12-3 or TRBV12-4 and TRBJ2-5; weak D call: TRBD1 (5 bases). The CDR3 length is 12 residues. V gave up 5 bases and J gave up 7 bases, with 11 bases separating them. This chain's CDR3 is CASSQGHGTQYF. The CDR3 DNA follows: TGTGCCAGCAGTCAAGGACACGGGACCCAGTACTTC.

This clonotype came up many times. The genes are TRBV7-8 and TRBJ1-1, with D tentatively TRBD1 (5 bases). Germline V lookup: CDR1 SGHVS, CDR2 FQNEAQ. There are 14 residues in the CDR3. The germline V and J ends were trimmed by 2 bases and 4 bases, with 11 bases remaining between them. The CDR3 DNA reads as TGTGCCAGCAGCTTAATTGGGGGTGGCACTGAAGCTTTCTTT. This gives the protein CASSLIGGGTEAFF.

The rearrangement uses TRBV6-2 or TRBV6-3 and TRBJ1-1; D unresolved. In germline, CDR1 is MNHEY, CDR2 SVGEGT. Trimming removed 2 bases from V and 1 base from J, with 11 bases in between. CDR3 length: 15 amino acids. CDR3 sequence reads: CASSYSGESNTEAFF. The CDR3 DNA reads TGTGCCAGCAGTTACAGTGGGGAATCGAACACTGAAGCTTTCTTT.